This T cell receptor beta chain appears in the sequencing data of a study of human thymus T cells (TCRdb year 2020). Broadly, across the study: The study used eight infant thymus samples plus four related peripheral blood samples to characterize TCR alpha and beta repertoires. Donor ages ranging from roughly 6 to 244 days were recorded, and roughly six male and a couple of female infants were included in the cohort.

Thymus tissue was collected as surgical resects that were removed during corrective cardiac surgery. Immunologically healthy infants undergoing open corrective cardiac surgery for congenital heart defects in Finland were used as donors. Thymocytes were mechanically released from the tissue and were stored as pellets of about 8.5-31 million cells at -70 degrees C. Genomic DNA was extracted from frozen cell pellets with a QIAsymphony instrument. Paper-wide results and their limitations: Highly overlapping thymic TCR repertoires among unrelated individuals were reported in the related research. On average, thymus samples gave 750,000 to 1,000,000 unique TCRB clonotypes, whereas blood samples gave roughly 80,000. Both the thymic and the peripheral blood repertoires appeared to show biased V and J gene segment usage.

The immunoSEQ multiplex PCR assay was used to amplify the TCRB and TCRAD loci from a standardized amount of quality-controlled genomic DNA. The V(D)J region was spanned by amplicons of a length sufficient to cover the CDR3 and to identify V and J genes. Amplicon sequencing was performed on an Illumina platform through the commercial immunoSEQ service. Per the original workflow: Primer bias and sequencing errors were corrected as previously described, and TCRAD and TCRB definitions were based on the IMGT database. The repertoires were analysed using immunoSEQ Analyzer 3.0 and VDJTools for basic statistics, V/J segment usage, diversity estimates, rarefaction and pairwise overlap. Diversity was estimated using the Chao1, ChaoE, Efron-Thisted, Shannon and inverse Simpson indices, and was also estimated on datasets down-sampled to the size of the smallest sample. Repertoire overlap was assessed by strict matching of CDR3 nucleotide sequence, V gene and J gene, and clustering was done by Jaccard-based multidimensional scaling. Imported from immuneACCESS, the table was reduced by TCRdb to in-frame sequences with V and J called. These copies leave out some clones; in studies compared against another copy, an unresolved V gene accounts for under half, and the cause of the remainder is not known. The DNA was the basis for D and trimming; V, J and clone size are from that table. The sample table records tens of thousands of clones; approximately 95% of these occur just once. Of the sample, approximately 0.032% falls within the top ten clones.

This clone was picked up a small number of times. The antigen it binds to is not known. No much larger clone is present one base from it, and per-base qualities are unavailable. CDR1 and CDR2 were assigned from the germline V gene as MNHNS and SASEGT. From cysteine to phenylalanine, the CDR3 is 14 amino acids long. The kept DNA is CDR3 alone, 42 bases in frame from the first base. V is pruned by 10 bases and J by 3 bases, leaving 9 bases of the junction without a gene match. The sample taken for sequencing was thymus tissue. The origin of this receptor is a girl under three years old with a congenital heart defect but otherwise immunologically healthy. The receptor chain draws on TRBV6-1 and TRBJ1-5, with 7 bases in between that match TRBD1. The nucleotide sequence is given as TGTGCCATCATAGACAGGGCTGCCAATCAGCCCCAGCATTTT. Its translation reads: CAIIDRAANQPQHF.